The 5 T cell receptor beta chains below all came from one sample that was sequenced in a study of blood T cell repertoires in COVID-19. This table comes from immunoSEQ multiplex PCR, and its TCRdb copy is limited to in-frame clones, with some not included. Of about 370,000 clones in the sample, about 90% are singletons; the top ten hold approximately 3%. Sequenced: peripheral blood. The receptors come from a woman between 25 and 40 years old with COVID-19, enrolled during active disease.

The V gene is TRBV7-2, the J gene TRBJ2-1; 11 nucleotides agree with TRBD1. CDR3 length equals 14 residues. CDR1 is SGHTA, CDR2 FQGNSA, per germline. V lost 4 bases and J lost 8; bases outside the gene matches: 4. CDR3 in DNA: TGTGCCAGCAGCTGGGACAGGGGGGCGGATGAGCAGTTCTTC. This gives the protein CASSWDRGADEQFF.

The rearrangement joins TRBV6-4 to TRBJ1-1; a weak D match, TRBD1 (6 bases). Trimming stripped 3 bases from V and 5 bases from J, with 25 bases between. This CDR3 is built from 18 residues. Germline V gives CDR1 MRHNA, CDR2 SNTAGT. In DNA, the CDR3 is TGTGCCAGCAGTGAGAAAGTTTCGGGAGGGGGGCAAGGGACTGAAGCTTTCTTT. It specifies CASSEKVSGGGQGTEAFF.

This clone was detected a few times. The chain uses TRBV24-1 and TRBJ1-1; TRBD1 matches 7 bases. The CDR3 is made up of 20 amino acids. The V gene end was trimmed by 5 bases and the J gene end by 4 bases; junction bases not matched to a gene: 24. CDR1 is KGHDR, CDR2 SFDVKD, per germline. The CDR3 sequence is CATSGFRGRGNGRGGTEAFF. In DNA form, the CDR3 reads TGTGCCACCAGTGGCTTTCGAGGCAGGGGGAATGGCCGGGGCGGCACTGAAGCTTTCTTT.

This chain connects TRBV2 to TRBJ2-7; 7 nucleotides agree with TRBD1. CDR3 length equals 15 residues. Germline CDR1 SNHLY, CDR2 FYNNEI. V lost 3 bases to trimming and J lost 1 base; unmatched junction nucleotides: 6. The CDR3 spells CASSEDRDRSYEQYF. The CDR3 DNA sequence: TGTGCCAGCAGTGAGGATCGGGACAGATCCTACGAGCAGTACTTC.

The V call is TRBV5-4, the J call TRBJ1-6; TRBD1 matches 7 bases. V lost 4 bases, J lost 0 bases, and 7 bases stayed unmatched. CDR1 is SGHNT and CDR2 is YYREEE in the germline V gene (reference sequence). The CDR3 runs to 17 residues. The CDR3 region has the DNA TGTGCCAGCAGCCCAGGACGGGACAGCTCCTATAATTCACCCCTCCACTTT. Protein product: CASSPGRDSSYNSPLHF.